These 32 T cell receptor beta chains share one sample of origin, sequenced in a study of response to subunit inactivated influenza vaccine. MiXCR was run by TCRdb on the RT-PCR reads, yielding one entry per CDR3 protein. Of 530,000 or so distinct CDR3 sequences listed, 14% were seen once; the top ten hold over 8.5%. This sample comprised PBMCs from blood, obtained less than 13 days after vaccination. The source of these receptors is a man aged 50 or older who received an inactivated influenza vaccine.

This clonotype turned up a few times. This chain joins TRBV6-1 and TRBJ2-1, with 10 positions matching TRBD2. This CDR3 has 18 amino acids. CDR1 is MNHNS and CDR2 is SASEGT in the germline V gene. Trimming at V came to 1 base and at J to 1 base, leaving 7 bases not matched to a gene. CDR3 DNA: TGTGCCAGCAGTGAAGGGCTAGCGGGAGTCCCGTCCTACAATGAGCAGTTCTTC. It is translated as CASSEGLAGVPSYNEQFF.

V is TRBV15 and J is TRBJ2-7; 8 positions match TRBD2. The trim removed 0 bases at V and 4 bases at J, leaving 8 bases unmatched. CDR3 length equals 16 residues. CDR1 is LNHNV and CDR2 is YYDKDF in the germline V gene (reference sequence). The CDR3 DNA is TGTGCCACCAGCAGAGATCTTAGTAGCGGGACTTACGAGCAGTACTTC. Its protein product is CATSRDLSSGTYEQYF.

There are many counts of this clonotype. J is TRBJ2-1 and V is TRBV20-1; TRBD2 is a possible D gene (6 bases). The CDR3 totals 14 residues. Trimming cost V 5 bases and J 8 bases, with 19 bases left between them. Germline V lookup: CDR1 DFQATT, CDR2 SNEGSKA (reference sequence). The CDR3 nucleotides are TGCAGTGCTCCTTGGCGGGGCCCCAGCGATGAGCAGTTCTTC. It yields the protein CSAPWRGPSDEQFF.

CDR3 DNA sequence: TGTGCCACCAGTGCCAAGATAGGGGGCTACACCGGGGAGCTGTTTTTT. This translates into CATSAKIGGYTGELFF. This rearrangement joins TRBV24-1 to TRBJ2-2, with 7 bases identical to TRBD1. The V and J ends lost 5 bases and 3 bases, in that order; junction bases with no gene match: 8. Germline V lookup: CDR1 KGHDR, CDR2 SFDVKD. The CDR3 has 16 amino acids.

Here the CDR3 DNA reads TGTGCCAGCAGCCCCCGCCCACTAGCGGAGTTCCAAGAGACCCAGTACTTC. Amino acid sequence: CASSPRPLAEFQETQYF. The rearrangement uses TRBV7-9 and TRBJ2-5; 8 bases are a match to TRBD2. V shed 5 bases and J 1 base; nucleotides not matched to a gene: 12. Germline CDR1 is SEHNR and CDR2 is FQNEAQ (reference sequence). The CDR3 sequence is 17 residues long.

This clonotype was seen more than once but under ten times. V gene TRBV9 combines with J gene TRBJ2-5; 8 nucleotides agree with TRBD2. The germline gives CDR1 SGDLS, CDR2 YYNGEE. The trim removed 0 bases at V and 1 base at J, leaving 5 bases unmatched. This CDR3 has 16 amino acids. The CDR3 region is CASSVGLAGSQETQYF. The DNA of the CDR3 is TGTGCCAGCAGCGTAGGGCTAGCGGGCAGCCAAGAGACCCAGTACTTC.

Worth noting for this clonotype: A clone one base away is much larger, so this may be a read error. This chain joins TRBV11-2 and TRBJ2-7, with D tentatively TRBD2 (6 bases). This CDR3 contains 14 residues. Deletions cut 4 bases from V and 2 bases from J, with 12 bases between. Germline-derived CDR1 and CDR2 are SGHAT and FQNNGV. CDR3 region: CASSSVRGTYEQYF. The CDR3 DNA reads as TGTGCCAGCAGCTCGGTCCGGGGGACCTACGAGCAGTACTTC.

The rearrangement uses TRBV12-3 or TRBV12-4 and TRBJ1-1, with D perhaps matching TRBD1 (6 bases). Trimming shortened V by 6 bases and J by 0 bases, and 17 bases separated the two germline ends. The CDR3 is 16 amino acids. The CDR3 nucleotides read TGTGCCAGCAGCAGCCGCCGGACAGTCATGAACACTGAAGCTTTCTTT. This encodes CASSSRRTVMNTEAFF.

In DNA, the CDR3 is TGTGCCAGCCTGAGCGGGAGGGCCACCGGGGAGCTGTTTTTT. Residues: CASLSGRATGELFF. The V call is TRBV28, the J call TRBJ2-2; the match to TRBD2 covers 10 bases. CDR3 size: 14 residues. From germline, CDR1 is MDHEN and CDR2 SYDVKM. The V and J ends lost 8 bases and 4 bases, in that order; junction bases with no gene match: 4.

This clonotype was detected only a few times. The chain joins TRBV12-3 or TRBV12-4 to TRBJ2-1; TRBD2 matches 10 bases. CDR3 length: 14 amino acids. With 3 bases clipped from V and 9 bases from J, the junction kept 5 bases outside the gene matches. This chain's CDR3 is CASSFRTSGSEQFF. The DNA of the CDR3 is TGTGCCAGCAGTTTCCGGACTAGCGGTAGTGAGCAGTTCTTC.

This clonotype was seen repeatedly, ten times or more. The chain is built from TRBV29-1 and TRBJ1-1, with D possibly matching TRBD1 (6 bases). The V gene lost 8 bases and the J gene lost 6 bases, with 22 bases spanning the gap. Germline V CDR1 and CDR2: SQVTM, ANQGSEA. The CDR3 extends over 14 amino acids. CDR3 protein: CSTIRTDPGAEAFF. CDR3 DNA: TGCAGCACGATCCGGACAGATCCTGGGGCTGAAGCTTTCTTT.

This clonotype was observed a handful of times. V gene TRBV7-2 combines with J gene TRBJ2-7; 8 bases line up with TRBD1. CDR1 SGHTA and CDR2 FQGNSA come from the germline V gene. The CDR3 is 15 amino acids. The V gene end was trimmed by 2 bases and the J gene end by 7 bases; junction bases not matched to a gene: 10. The CDR3 bases are TGTGCCAGCAGCTTAACCTGGGACAGGCCCAAAGAGCAGTACTTC. This codes for CASSLTWDRPKEQYF. The full variable domain, in which reference TRBV7-2 and TRBJ2-7 provide the parts outside the CDR3, is GAGVSQSPSNKVTEKGKDVELRCDPISGHTALYWYRQSLGQGLEFLIYFQGNSAPDKSGLPSDRFSAERTGGSVSTLTIQRTQQEDSAVYLCASSLTWDRPKEQYFGPGTRLTVT.

This clonotype has at least ten counts. The CDR3 is CASSSDIPPHEQYF. The CDR3 DNA reads as TGCGCCAGCAGCAGTGACATCCCCCCTCACGAGCAGTACTTC. The chain uses TRBV5-1 and TRBJ2-7; D ambiguous. Deletions cut 4 bases from V and 5 bases from J, with 16 bases between. Germline-derived CDR1 and CDR2 are SGHRS and YFSETQ. The CDR3 runs to 14 residues.

This clonotype was detected only a few times. The V and J genes are TRBV10-2 and TRBJ2-7; tentatively, D is TRBD1 (5 bases). This CDR3 has 11 residues. V lost 2 bases, J lost 8 bases, and 7 bases lay in between. Looked up from germline, CDR1 is WSHSY and CDR2 is SAAADI. The CDR3 DNA is TGCGCCAGCAGTGAGAGGGGCAAGCAGTACTTC. Protein product: CASSERGKQYF.

This sequence joins TRBV7-9 and TRBJ1-6; D is unresolved. This CDR3 contains 13 residues. Germline CDR1 and CDR2: SEHNR and FQNEAQ (reference sequence). V was clipped by 5 bases and J by 8 bases, with 10 bases between them. The CDR3 nucleotides read TGTGCCAGCAGCATCCTGACCGATTCACCCCTCCACTTT. Translation: CASSILTDSPLHF.

There are a few counts of this clonotype. The chain employs TRBV12-3 or TRBV12-4 and TRBJ2-1; no reliable D call. There are 15 residues in the CDR3. The V end lost 6 bases, the J end lost 6 bases, and 18 bases lay between the germline ends. Here the CDR3 DNA reads TGTGCCAGCAGATGGGCAGGCGGACCGGGCAATGAGCAGTTCTTC. Translation gives CASRWAGGPGNEQFF.

This clonotype has a count of ten or more. J is TRBJ1-1 and V is TRBV28, with TRBD1 identical over 8 bases. Germline CDR1 reads MDHEN; CDR2 reads SYDVKM. The CDR3 sequence is 16 residues long. Trimming cost V 6 bases and J 0 bases; bases outside gene matches: 9. The chain's CDR3 is CASSNRGKSMNTEAFF. The CDR3, as DNA: TGTGCCAGCAGCAACAGGGGGAAGTCTATGAACACTGAAGCTTTCTTT.

This chain links TRBV6-5 with TRBJ2-5; TRBD2 matches at 7 bases. The germline V gene encodes CDR1 MNHEY and CDR2 SVGAGI. The CDR3 loop spans 15 amino acids. V dropped 0 bases and J dropped 4; count of bases not matched to a gene: 5. CDR3 bases: TGTGCCAGCAGTTACTCTCGGGACTACTCAGAGACCCAGTACTTC. This gives the protein CASSYSRDYSETQYF.

The genes are TRBV14 and TRBJ2-1; the match to TRBD1 covers 10 bases. The CDR3 runs 16 residues. Trimming removed 4 bases from V and 2 bases from J; junction bases left unmatched: 5. Germline loops: CDR1 SGHDN, CDR2 FVKESK. CDR3 region: CASSRAGTGAYNEQFF. CDR3 nucleotides: TGTGCCAGCAGCCGGGCCGGGACAGGGGCCTACAATGAGCAGTTCTTC.

The chain uses TRBV4-1 and TRBJ2-7, with 9 bases identical to TRBD2. The germline V gene encodes CDR1 MGHRA and CDR2 YSYEKL. V lost 0 bases, J lost 7 bases, and 10 bases stayed unmatched. The CDR3 is 16 amino acids. The CDR3 loop reads CASSQDRGLALGEQYF. CDR3 DNA sequence: TGCGCCAGCAGCCAAGATCGGGGACTAGCACTGGGGGAGCAGTACTTC.

A few counts support this clonotype. The CDR3 here is CSARWGAYSNQPQHF. The CDR3 coding sequence is TGCAGTGCTAGATGGGGGGCGTATAGCAATCAGCCCCAGCATTTT. This chain uses TRBV20-1 with TRBJ1-5, with D possibly TRBD1 on 6 matching bases. The CDR3 length is 15 residues. Trimming removed 2 bases at V and 0 bases at J, with 11 bases between. Germline V gene lookup returns CDR1 DFQATT and CDR2 SNEGSKA (reference sequence).

Comment on this clonotype: This clone may be a read error of a much larger clone one base away. The chain carries TRBV12-3 or TRBV12-4 and TRBJ1-5; no clear D gene. Trimming pared 7 bases from V and 0 bases from J, leaving 4 bases between. This CDR3 comprises 12 residues. CDR3 sequence reads: CASTFSNQPQHF. The CDR3 DNA sequence: TGTGCCAGCACCTTTAGCAATCAGCCCCAGCATTTT.

This clonotype has at least ten counts. The CDR3 coding sequence is TGTGCCAGCAGACCCTTACAGGGACCCTACGAGCAGTACTTC. Encoded protein: CASRPLQGPYEQYF. This sequence joins TRBV5-6 and TRBJ2-7; D may be TRBD1 (6 bases). Trimming stripped 5 bases from V and 2 bases from J, with 14 bases between. This CDR3 has 14 amino acids. Germline lookup yields CDR1 SGHDT and CDR2 YYEEEE. Looking up the rest from reference TRBV5-6 and TRBJ2-7 gives the full variable domain: DAGVTQSPTHLIKTRGQQVTLRCSPKSGHDTVSWYQQALGQGPQFIFQYYEEEERQRGNFPDRFSGHQFPNYSSELNVNALLLGDSALYLCASRPLQGPYEQYFGPGTRLTVT.

This clonotype showed up many times. This sequence joins TRBV24-1 and TRBJ2-1; TRBD2 might be the D (6 bases). The CDR3 loop spans 18 amino acids. Trimming cost V 2 bases and J 4 bases, with 20 bases left between them. CDR1 and CDR2 from the germline V gene are KGHDR and SFDVKD. CDR3 DNA: TGTGCCACCAGTGATTGGTCAGCCGGACTAACTTTATACAATGAGCAGTTCTTC. As protein: CATSDWSAGLTLYNEQFF.

The rearrangement joins TRBV6-2 or TRBV6-3 to TRBJ1-1, with D perhaps TRBD1 (5 bases). The germline V gene encodes CDR1 MNHEY and CDR2 SVGEGT. Trimming removed 0 bases at V and 2 bases at J, with 19 bases between. The CDR3 totals 18 residues. The CDR3 nucleotides read TGTGCCAGCAGTTACTCCTTTACCTCTGGCAGGGTCAACACTGAAGCTTTCTTT. It yields the protein CASSYSFTSGRVNTEAFF.

The chain couples TRBV24-1 to TRBJ1-2; maybe TRBD1 (6 bases). The CDR3 has 14 amino acids. CDR1 and CDR2 (germline): KGHDR, SFDVKD. With 4 bases removed from V and 2 bases from J, the gap between germline ends came to 10 bases. CDR3 nucleotides: TGTGCCACCAGTGACCGGACAGAGAACTATGGCTACACCTTC. Protein product: CATSDRTENYGYTF.

This clonotype was counted between two and nine times. The V call is TRBV4-1, the J call TRBJ2-3; the D gene could be TRBD1 or TRBD2 (6 bases each). V dropped 2 bases and J dropped 4 bases, with 16 bases sitting between them. This CDR3 contains 16 residues. CDR1 is MGHRA and CDR2 is YSYEKL in the germline V gene. The CDR3 DNA sequence: TGCGCCAGCAGCCAACCAGCTTTGGGGGGCGCAGATACGCAGTATTTT. Translating gives CASSQPALGGADTQYF.

This clonotype has more than one count but fewer than ten. V is TRBV12-3 or TRBV12-4 and J is TRBJ1-1; a weak D match, TRBD1 (5 bases). CDR3 length: 14 amino acids. Trimming took 7 bases from V and 0 from J, leaving 12 bases between them. This chain's CDR3 is CASISTGVNTEAFF. The CDR3 bases are TGTGCCAGCATTAGCACAGGAGTGAACACTGAAGCTTTCTTT.

This rearrangement joins TRBV5-1 to TRBJ1-6, with D tentatively TRBD1 (5 bases). Germline CDR1 SGHRS, CDR2 YFSETQ. V lost 0 bases and J lost 7, with 11 bases in between. The CDR3 is made up of 15 amino acids. CDR3 amino acids: CASSLGQNKNSPLHF. The CDR3 DNA sequence: TGCGCCAGCAGCTTGGGACAGAATAAAAATTCACCCCTCCACTTT.

The chain carries TRBV7-8 and TRBJ2-3; D not certain. The germline V gene has CDR1 SGHVS and CDR2 FQNEAQ. The CDR3 runs 14 residues. Trimming left V 7 bases short and J 2 bases short, with 13 bases between. The CDR3 coding sequence is TGTGCCAGCACGCTGGACCTCTACACAGATACGCAGTATTTT. The encoded protein is CASTLDLYTDTQYF. Using reference TRBV7-8 and TRBJ2-3 for the parts outside the CDR3, the full variable domain is GAGVSQSPRYKVAKRGQDVALRCDPISGHVSLFWYQQALGQGPEFLTYFQNEAQLDKSGLPSDRFFAERPEGSVSTLKIQRTQQEDSAVYLCASTLDLYTDTQYFGPGTRLTVL.

This clonotype came up many times. The CDR3 sequence: CSARGWGPYNSPLHF. The CDR3 DNA reads TGCAGTGCTAGAGGGTGGGGACCCTATAATTCACCCCTCCACTTT. The rearrangement joins TRBV20-1 to TRBJ1-6, with a possible D match to TRBD1 (5 bases). This CDR3 contains 15 residues. CDR1 is DFQATT and CDR2 is SNEGSKA in the germline V gene (reference sequence). Trimming pared 1 base from V and 2 bases from J, leaving 9 bases between.

The sample holds a few counts of this clonotype. The rearrangement links TRBV7-9 to TRBJ2-7, with 7 bases lining up with TRBD1. The ends lost 0 bases at V and 3 bases at J; junction bases unmatched: 11. Per the germline V gene, CDR1 is SEHNR and CDR2 is FQNEAQ (reference sequence). CDR3 length: 17 amino acids. Written as DNA, the CDR3 is TGTGCCAGCAGCTTAGCAAAGGGACAGAAAAGTTACTACGAGCAGTACTTC. Amino acid sequence: CASSLAKGQKSYYEQYF.